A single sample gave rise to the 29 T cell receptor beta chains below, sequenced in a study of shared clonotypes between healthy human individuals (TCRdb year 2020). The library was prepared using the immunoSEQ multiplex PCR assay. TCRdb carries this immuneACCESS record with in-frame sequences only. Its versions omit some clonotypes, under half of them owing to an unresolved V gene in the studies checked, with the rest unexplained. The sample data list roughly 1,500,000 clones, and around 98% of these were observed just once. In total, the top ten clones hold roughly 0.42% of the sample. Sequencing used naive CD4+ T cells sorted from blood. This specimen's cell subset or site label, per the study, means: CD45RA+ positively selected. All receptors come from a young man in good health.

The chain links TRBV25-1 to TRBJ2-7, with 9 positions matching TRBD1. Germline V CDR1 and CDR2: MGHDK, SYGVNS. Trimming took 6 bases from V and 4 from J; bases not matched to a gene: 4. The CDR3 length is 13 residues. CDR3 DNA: TGTGCCAGCAGACGGACAGGGGTGTACGAGCAGTACTTC. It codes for CASRRTGVYEQYF.

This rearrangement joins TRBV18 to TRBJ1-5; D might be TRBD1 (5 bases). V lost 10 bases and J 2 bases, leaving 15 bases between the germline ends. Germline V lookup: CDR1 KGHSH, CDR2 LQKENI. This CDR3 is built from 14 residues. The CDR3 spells CATANQGGNQPQHF. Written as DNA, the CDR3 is TGTGCCACCGCAAACCAGGGAGGCAATCAGCCCCAGCATTTT.

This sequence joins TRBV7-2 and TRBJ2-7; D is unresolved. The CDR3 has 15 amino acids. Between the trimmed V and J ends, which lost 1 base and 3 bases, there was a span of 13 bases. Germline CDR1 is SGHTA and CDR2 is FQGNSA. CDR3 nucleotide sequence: TGTGCCAGCAGCTTAGGGTCAGCAATGGGCTACGAGCAGTACTTC. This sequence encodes CASSLGSAMGYEQYF.

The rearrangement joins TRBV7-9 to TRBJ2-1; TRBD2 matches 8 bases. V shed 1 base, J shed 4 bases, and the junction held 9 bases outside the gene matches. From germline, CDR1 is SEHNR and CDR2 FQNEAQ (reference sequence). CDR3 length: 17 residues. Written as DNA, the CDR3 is TGTGCCAGCAGCTTAGAGAGGACTAGCCTATTATACAATGAGCAGTTCTTC. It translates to CASSLERTSLLYNEQFF.

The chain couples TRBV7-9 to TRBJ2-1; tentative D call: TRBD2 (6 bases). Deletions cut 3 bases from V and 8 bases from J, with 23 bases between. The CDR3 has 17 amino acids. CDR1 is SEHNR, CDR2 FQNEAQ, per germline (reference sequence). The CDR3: CASSLGALAGTGHEQFF. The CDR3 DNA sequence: TGTGCCAGCAGCTTGGGCGCTCTTGCCGGGACTGGTCATGAGCAGTTCTTC.

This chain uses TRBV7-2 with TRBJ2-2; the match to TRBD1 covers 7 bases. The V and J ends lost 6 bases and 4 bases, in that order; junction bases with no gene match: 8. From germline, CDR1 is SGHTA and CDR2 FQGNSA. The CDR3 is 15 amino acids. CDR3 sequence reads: CASSPVKGATGELFF. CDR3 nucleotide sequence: TGTGCCAGCAGTCCCGTTAAGGGGGCCACCGGGGAGCTGTTTTTT.

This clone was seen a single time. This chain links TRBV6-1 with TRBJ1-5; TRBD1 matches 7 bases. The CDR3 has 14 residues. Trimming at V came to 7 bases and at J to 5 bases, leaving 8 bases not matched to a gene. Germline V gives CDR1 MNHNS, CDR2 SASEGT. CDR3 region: CASNRDRADQPQHF. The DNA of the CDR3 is TGTGCCAGCAACCGGGACAGAGCCGATCAGCCCCAGCATTTT.

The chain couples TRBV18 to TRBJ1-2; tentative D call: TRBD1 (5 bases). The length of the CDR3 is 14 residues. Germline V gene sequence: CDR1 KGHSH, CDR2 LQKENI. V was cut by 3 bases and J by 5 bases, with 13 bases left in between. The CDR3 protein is CASSPPPGIYGYTF. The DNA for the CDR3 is TGTGCCAGCTCACCTCCCCCAGGGATATATGGCTACACCTTC.

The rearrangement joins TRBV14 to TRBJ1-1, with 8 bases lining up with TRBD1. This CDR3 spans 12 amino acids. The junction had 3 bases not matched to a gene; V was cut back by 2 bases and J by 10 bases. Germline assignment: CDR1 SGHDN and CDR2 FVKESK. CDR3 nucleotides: TGTGCCAGCAGCCAAACGGACAGGGTAGCTTTCTTT. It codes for CASSQTDRVAFF.

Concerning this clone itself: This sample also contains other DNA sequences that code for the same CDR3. The CDR3 sequence: CASSRSTGELFF. The CDR3, as DNA: TGTGCCAGCAGTCGTAGCACCGGGGAGCTGTTTTTT. The rearrangement links TRBV28 to TRBJ2-2; no clear D gene. The CDR3 runs 12 residues. CDR1 is MDHEN and CDR2 is SYDVKM in the germline V gene. V gave up 5 bases and J gave up 4 bases, with 5 bases separating them.

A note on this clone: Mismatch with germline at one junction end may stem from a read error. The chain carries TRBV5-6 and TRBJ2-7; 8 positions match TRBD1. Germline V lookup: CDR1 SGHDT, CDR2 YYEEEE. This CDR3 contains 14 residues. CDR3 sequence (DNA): TGTGCCAGCAGCGGCCGGGACAGGTACAACGATCAGTACTTC. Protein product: CASSGRDRYNDQYF.

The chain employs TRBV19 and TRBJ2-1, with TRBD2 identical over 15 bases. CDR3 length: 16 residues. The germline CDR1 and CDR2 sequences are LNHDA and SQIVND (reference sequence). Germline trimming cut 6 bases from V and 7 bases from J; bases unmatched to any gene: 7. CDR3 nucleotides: TGTGCCAGTAGCCGTACCGGGACTAGCGGGAGGAATGAGCAGTTCTTC. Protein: CASSRTGTSGRNEQFF.

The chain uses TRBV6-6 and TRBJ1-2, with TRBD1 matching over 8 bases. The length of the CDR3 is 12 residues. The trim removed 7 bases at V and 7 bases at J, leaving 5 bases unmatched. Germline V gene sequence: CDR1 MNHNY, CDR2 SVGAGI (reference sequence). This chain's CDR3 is CASTLQGAGYTF. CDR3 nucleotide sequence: TGTGCCAGCACCCTCCAGGGGGCTGGCTACACCTTC.

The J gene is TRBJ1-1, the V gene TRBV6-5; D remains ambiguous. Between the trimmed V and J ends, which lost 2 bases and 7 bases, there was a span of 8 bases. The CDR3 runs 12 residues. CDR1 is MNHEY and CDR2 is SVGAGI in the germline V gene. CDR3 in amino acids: CASSYRGLEAFF. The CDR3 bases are TGTGCCAGCAGTTACCGAGGGCTTGAAGCTTTCTTT.

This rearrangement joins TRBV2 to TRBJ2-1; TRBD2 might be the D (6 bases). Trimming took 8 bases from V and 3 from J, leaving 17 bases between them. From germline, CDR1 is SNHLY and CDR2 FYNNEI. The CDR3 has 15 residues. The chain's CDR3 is CASGHRDSHYNEQFF. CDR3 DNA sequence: TGTGCCAGCGGACACCGGGACTCCCACTACAATGAGCAGTTCTTC.

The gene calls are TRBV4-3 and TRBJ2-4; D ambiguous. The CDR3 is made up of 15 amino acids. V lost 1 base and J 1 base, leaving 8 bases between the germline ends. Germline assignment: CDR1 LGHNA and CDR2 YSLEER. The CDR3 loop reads CASSQGWAAKNIQYF. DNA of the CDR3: TGCGCCAGCAGCCAAGGGTGGGCGGCCAAAAACATTCAGTACTTC.

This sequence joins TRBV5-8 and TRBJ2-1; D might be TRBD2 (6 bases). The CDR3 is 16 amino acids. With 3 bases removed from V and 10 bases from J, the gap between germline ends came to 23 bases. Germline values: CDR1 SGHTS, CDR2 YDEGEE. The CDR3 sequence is CASSSRAGTPSGEQFF. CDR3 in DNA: TGTGCCAGCAGCTCTAGGGCCGGGACTCCCTCTGGAGAGCAGTTCTTC.

The CDR3 region has the DNA TGTGCCAGCAGCTCTCGGACGGCGGAGGGAAAACTGTTTTTT. This encodes CASSSRTAEGKLFF. The chain joins TRBV7-9 to TRBJ1-4; D remains ambiguous. Trimming took off 4 bases at V and 10 bases at J, with 16 bases between the two ends. Germline V gene lookup returns CDR1 SEHNR and CDR2 FQNEAQ (reference sequence). CDR3 length: 14 residues.

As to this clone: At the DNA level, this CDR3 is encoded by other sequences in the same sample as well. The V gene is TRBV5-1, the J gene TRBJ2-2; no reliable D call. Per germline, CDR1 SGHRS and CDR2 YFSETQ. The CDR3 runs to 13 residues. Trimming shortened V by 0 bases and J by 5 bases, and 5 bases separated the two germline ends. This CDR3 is CASSLVGTGELFF. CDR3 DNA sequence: TGCGCCAGCAGCTTGGTAGGAACCGGGGAGCTGTTTTTT.

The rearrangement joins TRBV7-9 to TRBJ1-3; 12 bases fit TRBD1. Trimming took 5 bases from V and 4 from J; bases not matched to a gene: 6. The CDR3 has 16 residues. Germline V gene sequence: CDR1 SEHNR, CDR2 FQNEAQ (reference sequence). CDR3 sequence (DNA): TGTGCCAGCAGCAACCGGGACAGGGGGCTAGGAAACACCATATATTTT. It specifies CASSNRDRGLGNTIYF.

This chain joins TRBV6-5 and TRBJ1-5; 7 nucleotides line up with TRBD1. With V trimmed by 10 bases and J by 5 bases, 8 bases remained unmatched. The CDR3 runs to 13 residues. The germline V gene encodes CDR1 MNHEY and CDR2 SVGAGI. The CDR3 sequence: CATSGGRDQPQHF. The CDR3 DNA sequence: TGTGCCACCTCAGGGGGGCGCGATCAGCCCCAGCATTTT.

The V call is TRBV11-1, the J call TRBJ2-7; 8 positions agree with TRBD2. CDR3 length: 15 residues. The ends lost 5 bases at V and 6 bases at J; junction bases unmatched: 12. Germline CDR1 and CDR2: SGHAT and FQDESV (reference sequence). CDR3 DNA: TGTGCCAGCAGCCTGAAAGAGGGACTAGTAGGCGAGCAGTACTTC. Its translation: CASSLKEGLVGEQYF. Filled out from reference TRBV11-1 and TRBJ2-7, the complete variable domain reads EAEVAQSPRYKITEKSQAVAFWCDPISGHATLYWYRQILGQGPELLVQFQDESVVDDSQLPKDRFSAERLKGVDSTLKIQPAELGDSAMYLCASSLKEGLVGEQYFGPGTRLTVT.

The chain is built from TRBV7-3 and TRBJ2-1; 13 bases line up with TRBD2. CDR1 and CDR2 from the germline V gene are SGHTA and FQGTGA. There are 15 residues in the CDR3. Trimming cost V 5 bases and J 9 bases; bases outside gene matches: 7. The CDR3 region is CASSVLAGGPSEQFF. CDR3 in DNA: TGTGCCAGCAGCGTACTAGCGGGAGGGCCTAGTGAGCAGTTCTTC.

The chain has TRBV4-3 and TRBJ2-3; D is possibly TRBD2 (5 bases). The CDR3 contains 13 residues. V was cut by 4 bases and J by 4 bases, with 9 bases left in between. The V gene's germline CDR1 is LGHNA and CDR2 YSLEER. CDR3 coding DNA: TGCGCCAGCAGCCCGGACTTACCAGATACGCAGTATTTT. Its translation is CASSPDLPDTQYF.

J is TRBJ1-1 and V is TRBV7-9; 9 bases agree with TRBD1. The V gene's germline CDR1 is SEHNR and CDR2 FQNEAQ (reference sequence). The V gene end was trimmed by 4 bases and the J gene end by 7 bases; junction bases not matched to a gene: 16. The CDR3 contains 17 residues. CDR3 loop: CASSSTGPGQGLGEAFF. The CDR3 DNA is TGTGCCAGCAGCTCTACCGGGCCGGGACAGGGTTTAGGTGAAGCTTTCTTT.

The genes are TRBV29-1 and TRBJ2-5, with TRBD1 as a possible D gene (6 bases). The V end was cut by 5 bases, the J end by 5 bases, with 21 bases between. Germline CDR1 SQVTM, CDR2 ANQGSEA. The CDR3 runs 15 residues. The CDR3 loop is CSVTGLGATGETQYF. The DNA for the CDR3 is TGCAGCGTTACCGGCTTGGGGGCAACAGGGGAGACCCAGTACTTC.

CDR3: CASNKEPGLANYGYTF. The CDR3 nucleotides read TGTGCCAGCAATAAGGAGCCAGGGCTAGCTAACTATGGCTACACCTTC. V and J are TRBV25-1 and TRBJ1-2; TRBD1 might be the D (5 bases). The V end was cut by 7 bases, the J end by 0 bases, with 18 bases between. Per germline, CDR1 MGHDK and CDR2 SYGVNS. This CDR3 contains 16 residues.

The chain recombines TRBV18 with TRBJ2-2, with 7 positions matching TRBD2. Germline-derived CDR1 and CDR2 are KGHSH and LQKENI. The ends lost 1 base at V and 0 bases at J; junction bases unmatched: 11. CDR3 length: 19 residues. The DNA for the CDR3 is TGTGCCAGCTCACCACTGAGTATACCCACTAGCGCGAACACCGGGGAGCTGTTTTTT. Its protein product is CASSPLSIPTSANTGELFF.

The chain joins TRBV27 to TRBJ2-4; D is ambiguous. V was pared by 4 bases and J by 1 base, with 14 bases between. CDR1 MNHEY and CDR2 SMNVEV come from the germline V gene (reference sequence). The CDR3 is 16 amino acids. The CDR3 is CASSSPGAKAKNIQYF. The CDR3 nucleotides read TGTGCCAGCAGTTCCCCGGGTGCCAAGGCCAAAAACATTCAGTACTTC.